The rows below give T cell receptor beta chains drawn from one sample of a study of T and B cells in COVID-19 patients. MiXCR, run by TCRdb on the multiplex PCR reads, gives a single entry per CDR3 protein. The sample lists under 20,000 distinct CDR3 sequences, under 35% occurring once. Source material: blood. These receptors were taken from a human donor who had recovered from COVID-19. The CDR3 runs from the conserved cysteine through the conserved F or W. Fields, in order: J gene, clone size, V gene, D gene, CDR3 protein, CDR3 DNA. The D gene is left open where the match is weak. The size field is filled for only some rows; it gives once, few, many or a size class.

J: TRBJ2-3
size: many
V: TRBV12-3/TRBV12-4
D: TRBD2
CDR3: CASRVWGGNTDTQYF
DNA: TGTGCCAGCAGGGTTTGGGGGGGGAACACAGATACGCAGTATTTT

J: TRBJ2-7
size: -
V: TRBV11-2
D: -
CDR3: CASSGSFPGPKPYEQYF
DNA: TGTGCCAGCAGCGGGAGTTTTCCGGGCCCCAAACCCTACGAGCAGTACTTC

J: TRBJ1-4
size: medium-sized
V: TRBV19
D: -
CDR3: CATLGGEKLFF
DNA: TGTGCCACCCTAGGGGGTGAAAAACTGTTTTTT

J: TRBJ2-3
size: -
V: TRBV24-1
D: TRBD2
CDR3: CATSDPSGGEDTQYF
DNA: TGTGCCACCAGTGACCCTAGCGGGGGGGAGGATACGCAGTATTTT

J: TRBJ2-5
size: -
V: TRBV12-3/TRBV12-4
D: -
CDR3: CASSLREETQYF
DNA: TGTGCCAGCAGTTTAAGGGAAGAGACCCAGTACTTC

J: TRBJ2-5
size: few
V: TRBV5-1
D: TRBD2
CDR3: CASSPSRGGLETQYF
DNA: TGCGCCAGCAGCCCCTCTCGGGGAGGGTTGGAGACCCAGTACTTC

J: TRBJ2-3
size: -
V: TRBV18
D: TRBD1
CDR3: CASSRAADRVIDTQYF
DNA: TGTGCCAGCTCACGAGCAGCTGACAGGGTTATAGATACGCAGTATTTT

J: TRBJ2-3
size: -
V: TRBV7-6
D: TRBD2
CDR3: CASSLDGGASTQYF
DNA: TGTGCCAGCAGCTTAGACGGGGGGGCGTCTACGCAGTATTTT

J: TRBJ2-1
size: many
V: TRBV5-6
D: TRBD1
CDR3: CASSPLGQGSYNEQFF
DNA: TGTGCCAGCAGCCCCCTCGGACAGGGCTCCTACAATGAGCAGTTCTTC

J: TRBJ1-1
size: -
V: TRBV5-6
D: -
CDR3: CASTRGWTEAFF
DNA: TGTGCCAGCACCAGGGGATGGACTGAAGCTTTCTTT

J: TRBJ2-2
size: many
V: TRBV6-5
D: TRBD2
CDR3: CATLKSGTSYSGELFF
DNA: TGTGCCACCTTAAAGTCCGGGACTAGCTATTCCGGGGAGCTGTTTTTT

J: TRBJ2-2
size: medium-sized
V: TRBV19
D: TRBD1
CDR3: CASSIGRDRISRTGELFF
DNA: TGTGCCAGTAGTATAGGCCGGGACAGGATCTCGAGGACCGGGGAGCTGTTTTTT

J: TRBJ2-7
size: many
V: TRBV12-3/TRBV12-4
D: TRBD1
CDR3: CASSGRGTGGYEQYF
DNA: TGTGCCAGCAGCGGACGGGGGACAGGGGGCTACGAGCAGTACTTC

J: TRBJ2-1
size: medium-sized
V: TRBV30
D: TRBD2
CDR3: CAWSVIRTSGGRYNEQFF
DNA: TGTGCCTGGAGTGTTATTAGGACTAGCGGGGGCCGATACAATGAGCAGTTCTTC

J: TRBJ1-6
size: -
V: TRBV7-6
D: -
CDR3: CASSPLGSNSPLHF
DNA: TGTGCCAGCAGCCCCCTCGGGAGTAATTCACCCCTCCACTTT

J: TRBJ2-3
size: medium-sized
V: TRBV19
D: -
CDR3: CASKHGSTDTQYF
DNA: TGTGCCAGTAAACACGGATCCACAGATACGCAGTATTTT

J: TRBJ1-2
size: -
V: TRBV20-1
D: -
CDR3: CSAPQTANYGYTF
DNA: TGCAGTGCTCCCCAGACCGCTAACTATGGCTACACCTTC

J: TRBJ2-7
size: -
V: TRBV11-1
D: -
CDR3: CASSLWDLYEQYF
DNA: TGTGCCAGCAGCTTATGGGATTTGTACGAGCAGTACTTC

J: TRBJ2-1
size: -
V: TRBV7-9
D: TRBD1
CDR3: CASSRLQGNNEQFF
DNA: TGTGCCAGCAGCCGCTTACAGGGGAACAATGAGCAGTTCTTC

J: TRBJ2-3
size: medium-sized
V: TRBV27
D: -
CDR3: CASSFLGMTSTDTQYF
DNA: TGTGCCAGCAGTTTTTTAGGCATGACTAGCACAGATACGCAGTATTTT

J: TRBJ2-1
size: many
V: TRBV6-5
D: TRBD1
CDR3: CASKKTGNPYNEQFF
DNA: TGTGCCAGCAAAAAGACAGGGAACCCCTACAATGAGCAGTTCTTC

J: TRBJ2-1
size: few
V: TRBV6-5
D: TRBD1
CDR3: CASNSPGQGHNEQFF
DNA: TGTGCCAGCAACTCACCGGGACAGGGACACAATGAGCAGTTCTTC